This record concerns one TCR beta chain sequence. This sample was taken from a study of cytomegalovirus exposure and HLA in healthy donors. The PCR used 60 Vbeta and 13 Jbeta primers. Method: immunoSEQ multiplex PCR; TCRdb's copy keeps in-frame clones and lacks some. The data hold about 200,000 clones, with approximately 80% observed a single time. The CDR3 is 14 amino acids. The V gene's germline CDR1 is SGHNT and CDR2 YYREEE (reference sequence). V lost 0 bases and J 6 bases, leaving 11 bases between the germline ends. Sequenced material: PBMCs. The chain carries TRBV5-4 and TRBJ2-3, with D possibly TRBD2 on 6 matching bases. The TCR was taken from a woman in her 30s in good health and CMV-seronegative. The chain's CDR3 is CASSLGRRGDTQYF. CDR3 in DNA: TGTGCCAGCAGCTTGGGGCGGCGGGGCGATACGCAGTATTTT.